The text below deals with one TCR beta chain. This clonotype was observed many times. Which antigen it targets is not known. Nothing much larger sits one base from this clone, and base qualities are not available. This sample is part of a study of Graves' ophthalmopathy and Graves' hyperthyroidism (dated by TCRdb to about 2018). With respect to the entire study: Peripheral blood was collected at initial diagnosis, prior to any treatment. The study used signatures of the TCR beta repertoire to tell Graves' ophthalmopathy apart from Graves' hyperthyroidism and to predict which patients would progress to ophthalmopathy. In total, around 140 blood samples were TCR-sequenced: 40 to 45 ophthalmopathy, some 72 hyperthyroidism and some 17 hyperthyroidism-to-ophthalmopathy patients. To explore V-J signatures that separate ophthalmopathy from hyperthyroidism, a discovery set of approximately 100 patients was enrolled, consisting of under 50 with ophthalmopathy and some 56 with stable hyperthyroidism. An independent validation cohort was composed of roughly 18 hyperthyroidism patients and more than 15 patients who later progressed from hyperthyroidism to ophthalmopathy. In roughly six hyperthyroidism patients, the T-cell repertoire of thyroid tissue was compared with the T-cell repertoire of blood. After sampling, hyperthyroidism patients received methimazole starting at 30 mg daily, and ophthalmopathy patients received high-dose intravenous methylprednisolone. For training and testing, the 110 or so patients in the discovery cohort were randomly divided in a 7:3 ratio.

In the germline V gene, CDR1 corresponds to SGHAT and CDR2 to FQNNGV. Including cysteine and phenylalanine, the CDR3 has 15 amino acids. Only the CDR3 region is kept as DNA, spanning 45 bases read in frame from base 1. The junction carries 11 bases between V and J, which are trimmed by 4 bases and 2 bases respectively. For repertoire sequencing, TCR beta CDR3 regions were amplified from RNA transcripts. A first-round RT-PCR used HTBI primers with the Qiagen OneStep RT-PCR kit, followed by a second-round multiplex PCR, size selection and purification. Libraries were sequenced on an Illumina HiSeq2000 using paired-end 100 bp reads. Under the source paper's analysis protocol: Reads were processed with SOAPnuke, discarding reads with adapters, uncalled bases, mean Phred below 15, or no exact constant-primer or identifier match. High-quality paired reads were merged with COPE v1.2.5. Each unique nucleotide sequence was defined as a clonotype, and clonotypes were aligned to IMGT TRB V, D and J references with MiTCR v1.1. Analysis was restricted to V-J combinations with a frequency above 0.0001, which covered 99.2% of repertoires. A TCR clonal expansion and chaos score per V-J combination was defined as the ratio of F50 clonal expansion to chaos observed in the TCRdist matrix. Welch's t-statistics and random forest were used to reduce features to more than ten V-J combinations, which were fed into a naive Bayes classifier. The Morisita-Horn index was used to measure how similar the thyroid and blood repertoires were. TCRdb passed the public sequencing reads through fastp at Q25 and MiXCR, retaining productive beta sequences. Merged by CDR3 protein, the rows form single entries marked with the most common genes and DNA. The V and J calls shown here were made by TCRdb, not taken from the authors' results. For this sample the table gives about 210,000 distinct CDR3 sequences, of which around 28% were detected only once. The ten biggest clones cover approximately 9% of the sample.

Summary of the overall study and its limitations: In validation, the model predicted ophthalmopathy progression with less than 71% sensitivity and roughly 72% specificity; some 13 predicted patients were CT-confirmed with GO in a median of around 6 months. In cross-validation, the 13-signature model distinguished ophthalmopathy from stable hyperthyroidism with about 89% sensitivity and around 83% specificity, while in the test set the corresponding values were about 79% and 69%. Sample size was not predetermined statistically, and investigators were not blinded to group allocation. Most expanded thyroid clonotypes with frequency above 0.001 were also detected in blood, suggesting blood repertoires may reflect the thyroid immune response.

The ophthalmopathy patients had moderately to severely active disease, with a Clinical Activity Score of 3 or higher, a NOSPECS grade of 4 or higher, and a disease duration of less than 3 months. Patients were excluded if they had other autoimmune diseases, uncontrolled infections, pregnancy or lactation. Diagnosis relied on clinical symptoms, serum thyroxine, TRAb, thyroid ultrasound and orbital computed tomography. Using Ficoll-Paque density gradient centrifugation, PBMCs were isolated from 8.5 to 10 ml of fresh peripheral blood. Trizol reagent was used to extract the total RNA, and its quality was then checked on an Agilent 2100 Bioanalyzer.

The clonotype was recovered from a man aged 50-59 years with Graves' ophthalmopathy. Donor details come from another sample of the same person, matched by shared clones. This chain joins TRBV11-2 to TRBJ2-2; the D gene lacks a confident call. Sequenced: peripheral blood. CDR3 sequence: CASSWEGSNTGELFF. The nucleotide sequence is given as TGTGCCAGCAGCTGGGAAGGGTCTAACACCGGGGAGCTGTTTTTT.